This is a list of T cell receptor beta chains from one sample in a study of cytomegalovirus exposure and HLA in healthy donors. Sequenced by immunoSEQ multiplex PCR; TCRdb stores in-frame clones only, minus some. The sample shows over 200,000 clones, less than 90% of them seen only once. The sample taken for sequencing was PBMCs. Receptors were obtained from a woman between 18 and 30 years old in good health and CMV-seronegative. Both conserved end residues are part of each CDR3. A D gene is named only where the DNA matches it firmly. Some rows mark clone size as missing; the rest say once, few, many or name a class of expanded clone.

13	TRBJ1-2	.	.	TRBV5-6	CASNFRDTYGYTF	TGTGCCAGCAACTTTAGGGACACCTATGGCTACACCTTC
13	TRBJ1-2	.	.	TRBV5-1	CASTSGASGGYTF	TGCGCCAGCACCTCGGGAGCCTCCGGAGGCTACACCTTC
15	TRBJ1-4	.	.	TRBV6-1	CASSPSLATNEKLFF	TGTGCCAGCAGCCCAAGTCTTGCAACTAATGAAAAACTGTTTTTT
17	TRBJ1-3	.	.	TRBV9	CASSATPSTGIGNTIYF	TGTGCCAGCAGCGCGACTCCATCAACAGGGATCGGAAACACCATATATTTT
12	TRBJ2-5	.	.	TRBV28	CATRRSGGTQYF	TGTGCCACCCGACGGTCCGGGGGGACCCAGTACTTC
17	TRBJ2-7	once	TRBD1	TRBV4-1	CASSQGRQGASSNEQYF	TGCGCCAGCAGCCAAGGGCGACAGGGGGCCAGCTCCAACGAGCAGTACTTC
16	TRBJ1-2	.	.	TRBV27	CASSLSPRDGYYGYTF	TGTGCCAGCAGTTTATCTCCTCGGGACGGTTACTATGGCTACACCTTC
13	TRBJ1-1	.	.	TRBV9	CASSATLNTEAFF	TGTGCCAGCAGCGCGACACTGAACACTGAAGCTTTCTTT
13	TRBJ2-1	.	.	TRBV30	CAWSSPGSNEQFF	TGTGCCTGGAGTTCACCGGGTTCCAATGAGCAGTTCTTC
15	TRBJ1-5	.	.	TRBV18	CASAAGFGSNQPQHF	TGTGCCAGCGCCGCAGGATTTGGGAGCAATCAGCCCCAGCATTTT
15	TRBJ1-2	once	.	TRBV11-2	CASSLETGVWYGYTF	TGTGCCAGCAGCTTAGAGACAGGAGTGTGGTATGGCTACACCTTC
16	TRBJ2-1	.	TRBD1	TRBV4-1	CASSHPPRDRTNEQFF	TGCGCCAGCAGCCACCCGCCCCGGGACAGAACCAATGAGCAGTTCTTC
15	TRBJ2-2	.	.	TRBV2	CASSVGTTNTGELFF	TGTGCCAGCAGTGTAGGGACGACGAACACCGGGGAGCTGTTTTTT
13	TRBJ1-2	.	.	TRBV6-1	CASSVGPWDGYTF	TGTGCCAGCAGTGTGGGACCCTGGGATGGCTACACCTTC
13	TRBJ1-2	.	TRBD1	TRBV19	CASSETGGYGYTF	TGTGCCAGTAGTGAGACAGGGGGGTACGGCTACACCTTC
11	TRBJ1-1	.	.	TRBV29-1	CSAEDTPEAFF	TGCAGCGCTGAGGACACCCCTGAAGCTTTCTTT
16	TRBJ2-5	.	TRBD1	TRBV7-8	CASILIGQGAFQTQYF	TGTGCCAGCATCCTCATAGGACAGGGGGCCTTTCAGACCCAGTACTTC
12	TRBJ2-3	.	.	TRBV10-3	CAISAARDTQYF	TGTGCCATCAGTGCGGCGCGAGATACGCAGTATTTT
15	TRBJ2-1	.	TRBD2	TRBV19	CASMLSGGSYNEQFF	TGTGCCAGTATGTTAAGCGGGGGCTCCTACAATGAGCAGTTCTTC
15	TRBJ2-3	.	.	TRBV5-4	CASSLISGSTDTQYF	TGTGCCAGCAGCTTAATTAGCGGCTCCACAGATACGCAGTATTTT
13	TRBJ2-2	.	.	TRBV7-2	CASSLVITGELFF	TGTGCCAGCAGCTTAGTAATTACCGGGGAGCTGTTTTTT
16	TRBJ1-4	.	.	TRBV18	CASSPGRESTNEKLFF	TGTGCCAGCTCACCGGGCAGGGAGAGTACTAATGAAAAACTGTTTTTT
14	TRBJ2-7	.	.	TRBV5-1	CASSLKTIGYEQYF	TGCGCCAGCAGTTTAAAGACAATCGGTTACGAGCAGTACTTC
18	TRBJ2-1	.	.	TRBV27	CASTHQGLLGSSYNEQFF	TGTGCCAGCACCCACCAGGGACTTCTTGGAAGCTCCTACAATGAGCAGTTCTTC
11	TRBJ2-1	.	.	TRBV5-1	CASSSGGLQFF	TGCGCCAGCAGCTCCGGGGGCCTCCAGTTCTTC
20	TRBJ2-7	.	TRBD2	TRBV7-8	CASSLGAGLAGVSSSYEQYF	TGTGCCAGCAGCTTAGGAGCTGGACTAGCGGGGGTTTCCTCCTCCTACGAGCAGTACTTC
15	TRBJ2-5	few	.	TRBV7-7	CASSPRGGAQETQYF	TGTGCTAGCAGCCCTAGGGGAGGCGCACAGGAGACCCAGTACTTC
16	TRBJ2-2	.	.	TRBV9	CASSVVPGANTGELFF	TGTGCCAGCAGCGTAGTGCCGGGCGCGAACACCGGGGAGCTGTTTTTT
16	TRBJ1-6	.	.	TRBV27	CASSLDLGRPGSPLHF	TGTGCCAGCAGTTTAGACCTGGGACGCCCAGGATCACCCCTCCACTTT
15	TRBJ2-2	.	TRBD2	TRBV30	CAWSSGGAVAGELFF	TGTGCCTGGAGTTCCGGGGGGGCCGTAGCCGGGGAGCTGTTTTTT
14	TRBJ2-4	.	TRBD1	TRBV5-1	CASSNRGAKNIQYF	TGCGCCAGCAGCAACAGGGGAGCCAAAAACATTCAGTACTTC
14	TRBJ1-6	few	TRBD1	TRBV5-1	CASSRQGRDSPLHF	TGCGCCAGCAGCAGACAGGGGAGGGATTCACCCCTCCACTTT
15	TRBJ2-7	.	.	TRBV4-1	CASSQGYGVHYEQYF	TGCGCCAGCAGCCAGGGGTACGGGGTCCACTACGAGCAGTACTTC
13	TRBJ2-7	once	.	TRBV27	CASRGHQTYEQYF	TGTGCCAGCAGAGGGCACCAGACCTACGAGCAGTACTTC
13	TRBJ2-1	many	.	TRBV6-6	CASSGTPESEQFF	TGTGCCAGCAGCGGGACTCCCGAGAGTGAGCAGTTCTTC
15	TRBJ2-2	.	.	TRBV28	CASSLGGRDTGELFF	TGTGCCAGCAGTTTAGGGGGGCGGGACACCGGGGAGCTGTTTTTT
12	TRBJ1-4	.	.	TRBV30	CAWRPGGEKLFF	TGTGCCTGGAGGCCAGGAGGCGAAAAACTGTTTTTT
14	TRBJ2-7	.	.	TRBV5-1	CASPEQGRPYEQYF	TGCGCCAGCCCTGAACAGGGACGCCCCTACGAGCAGTACTTC
13	TRBJ1-3	once	.	TRBV6-1	CASRKSPGNTIYF	TGTGCCAGCAGGAAAAGTCCTGGAAACACCATATATTTT
17	TRBJ1-1	.	.	TRBV9	CASSRYRPRTANTEAFF	TGTGCCAGCAGCCGATATCGTCCCAGGACAGCGAACACTGAAGCTTTCTTT
15	TRBJ2-5	once	.	TRBV28	CASSSPWGVVETQYF	TGTGCCAGCAGTTCCCCCTGGGGGGTCGTAGAGACCCAGTACTTC
15	TRBJ2-2	.	.	TRBV5-4	CASSPPEAIPGELFF	TGTGCCAGCAGTCCCCCTGAGGCAATTCCCGGGGAGCTGTTTTTT
13	TRBJ2-2	.	.	TRBV30	CAWNPQLVRELFF	TGTGCCTGGAATCCTCAATTGGTGAGGGAGCTGTTTTTT
17	TRBJ2-1	once	TRBD1	TRBV28	CASRTGGPPKRYNEQFF	TGTGCCAGTCGGACAGGGGGCCCCCCTAAAAGGTACAATGAGCAGTTCTTC
14	TRBJ2-7	few	.	TRBV15	CATSRDSGGDEQYF	TGTGCCACCAGCAGAGATTCCGGGGGTGACGAGCAGTACTTC
13	TRBJ2-7	few	TRBD2	TRBV30	CAWSSLAAYEQYF	TGTGCCTGGAGCTCACTAGCGGCCTACGAGCAGTACTTC
16	TRBJ2-1	few	TRBD2	TRBV7-2	CASSLDSGIRLNEQFF	TGTGCCAGCAGCTTAGATAGCGGGATTAGACTCAATGAGCAGTTCTTC
15	TRBJ2-5	.	.	TRBV6-4	CASSDNGGSQETQYF	TGTGCCAGCAGTGACAATGGCGGTTCTCAAGAGACCCAGTACTTC
16	TRBJ2-1	.	TRBD2	TRBV9	CASSATSGRTYNEQFF	TGTGCCAGCAGCGCCACTAGCGGGAGGACCTACAATGAGCAGTTCTTC
14	TRBJ2-7	few	.	TRBV28	CASSLPDPSYEQYF	TGTGCCAGCAGTTTACCAGATCCTTCCTACGAGCAGTACTTC
16	TRBJ1-4	.	.	TRBV27	CASSSWGDATNEKLFF	TGTGCCAGCAGTTCCTGGGGGGACGCAACTAATGAAAAACTGTTTTTT
16	TRBJ2-1	.	TRBD2	TRBV5-4	CASSLVATSGKAEQFF	TGTGCCAGCAGCTTGGTTGCGACTAGCGGGAAAGCTGAGCAGTTCTTC
14	TRBJ2-3	.	.	TRBV27	CASTGYQGTDTQYF	TGTGCCAGCACAGGCTACCAAGGCACAGATACGCAGTATTTT
14	TRBJ2-2	.	.	TRBV18	CATRLAGRSGELFF	TGTGCCACCCGCTTAGCAGGGAGGTCCGGGGAGCTGTTTTTT
18	TRBJ2-2	.	.	TRBV7-8	CASSLMASGLPLSGELFF	TGTGCCAGCAGCTTAATGGCCTCGGGACTTCCTCTAAGCGGGGAGCTGTTTTTT